This T cell receptor (beta chain) was captured by sequencing in a study of blood T cell repertoires in COVID-19. Study at large: Donors in the United States, Italy and Spain gave samples during acute or convalescent COVID-19.

The ends were cut back, 0 bases at V and 6 bases at J, with 12 bases in the middle. Germline CDR1 reads MGHRA; CDR2 reads YSYEKL. The CDR3 length is 15 residues. Data came from immunoSEQ multiplex PCR; TCRdb stores just in-frame clones and leaves some out. The sample shows about 130,000 clones, 75% to 90% of them seen only once. The chain uses TRBV4-1 and TRBJ1-5, with D perhaps matching TRBD1 (5 bases). Sequenced: PBMCs or T cells enriched from blood (not recorded which). This TCR was recovered from a woman between 45 and 60 years old who had recovered from COVID-19. CDR3 nucleotides: TGCGCCAGCAGCCAAGAAAGGTACGGGGGTCAGCCCCAGCATTTT. Amino acid sequence: CASSQERYGGQPQHF.